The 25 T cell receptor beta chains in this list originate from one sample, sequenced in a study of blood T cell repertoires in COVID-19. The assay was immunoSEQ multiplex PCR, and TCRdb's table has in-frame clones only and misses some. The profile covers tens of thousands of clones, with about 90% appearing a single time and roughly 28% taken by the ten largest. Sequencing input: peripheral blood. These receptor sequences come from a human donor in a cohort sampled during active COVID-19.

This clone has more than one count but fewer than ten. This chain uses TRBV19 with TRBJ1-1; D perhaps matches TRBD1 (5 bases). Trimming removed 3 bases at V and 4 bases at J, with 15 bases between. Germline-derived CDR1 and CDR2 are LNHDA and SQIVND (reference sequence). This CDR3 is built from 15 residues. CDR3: CASSIGAGWGTEAFF. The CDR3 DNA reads TGTGCCAGTAGTATTGGGGCAGGGTGGGGCACTGAAGCTTTCTTT.

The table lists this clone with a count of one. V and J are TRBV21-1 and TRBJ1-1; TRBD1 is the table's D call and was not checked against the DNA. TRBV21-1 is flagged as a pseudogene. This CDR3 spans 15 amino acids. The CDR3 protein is CASSISGTTNTEAFF. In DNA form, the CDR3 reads TGTGCCAGCAGCATTTCCGGGACAACGAACACTGAAGCTTTCTTT.

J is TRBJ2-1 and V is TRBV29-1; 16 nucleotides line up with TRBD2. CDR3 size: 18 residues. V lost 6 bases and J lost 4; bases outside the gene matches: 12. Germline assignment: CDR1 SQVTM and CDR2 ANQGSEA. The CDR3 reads CSVPGLAGGPGNYNEQFF. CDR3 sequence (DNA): TGCAGCGTCCCGGGACTAGCGGGGGGGCCAGGAAATTACAATGAGCAGTTCTTC.

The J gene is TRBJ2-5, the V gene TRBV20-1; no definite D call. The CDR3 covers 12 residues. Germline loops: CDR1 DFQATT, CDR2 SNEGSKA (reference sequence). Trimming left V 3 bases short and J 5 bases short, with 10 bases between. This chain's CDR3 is CSASEVRETQYF. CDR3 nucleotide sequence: TGCAGTGCTAGTGAGGTTCGGGAGACCCAGTACTTC.

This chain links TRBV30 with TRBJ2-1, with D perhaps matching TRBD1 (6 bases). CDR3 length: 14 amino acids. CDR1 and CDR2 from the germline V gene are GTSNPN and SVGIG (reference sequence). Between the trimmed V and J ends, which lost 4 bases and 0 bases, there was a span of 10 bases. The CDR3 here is CAWKQGSSYNEQFF. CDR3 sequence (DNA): TGTGCCTGGAAGCAGGGGAGCTCCTACAATGAGCAGTTCTTC.

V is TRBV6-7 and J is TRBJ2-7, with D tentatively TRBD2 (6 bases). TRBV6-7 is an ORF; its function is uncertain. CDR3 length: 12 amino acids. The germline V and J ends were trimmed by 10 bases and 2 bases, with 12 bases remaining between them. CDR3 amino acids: CAMGGITYEQYF. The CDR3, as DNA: TGTGCCATGGGAGGCATAACCTACGAGCAGTACTTC.

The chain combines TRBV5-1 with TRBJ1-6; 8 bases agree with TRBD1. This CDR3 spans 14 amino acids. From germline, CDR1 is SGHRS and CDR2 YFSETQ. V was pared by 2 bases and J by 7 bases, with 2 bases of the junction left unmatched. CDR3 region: CASSFGQGNSPLHF. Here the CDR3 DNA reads TGCGCCAGCAGCTTTGGACAGGGCAATTCACCCCTCCACTTT.

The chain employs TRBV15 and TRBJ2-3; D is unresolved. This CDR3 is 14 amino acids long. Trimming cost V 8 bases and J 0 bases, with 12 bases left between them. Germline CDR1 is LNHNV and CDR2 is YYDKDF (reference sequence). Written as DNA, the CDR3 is TGTGCCACCTGGGCCCGTGGTAGCACAGATACGCAGTATTTT. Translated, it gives CATWARGSTDTQYF.

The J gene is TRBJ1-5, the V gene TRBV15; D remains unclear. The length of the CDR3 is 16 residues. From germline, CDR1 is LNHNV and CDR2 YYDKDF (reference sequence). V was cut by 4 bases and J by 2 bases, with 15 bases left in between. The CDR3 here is CATSTPGGSGNQPQHF. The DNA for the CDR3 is TGTGCCACCAGCACCCCCGGAGGCAGTGGCAATCAGCCCCAGCATTTT.

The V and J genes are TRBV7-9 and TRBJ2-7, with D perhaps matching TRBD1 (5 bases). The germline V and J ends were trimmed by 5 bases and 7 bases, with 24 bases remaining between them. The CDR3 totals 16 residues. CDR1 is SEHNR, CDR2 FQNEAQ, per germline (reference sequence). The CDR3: CASSPRAGFSPEEQYF. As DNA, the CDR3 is TGTGCCAGCAGCCCCAGGGCCGGATTCAGTCCGGAAGAGCAGTACTTC. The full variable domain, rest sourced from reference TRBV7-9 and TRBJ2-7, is DTGVSQNPRHKITKRGQNVTFRCDPISEHNRLYWYRQTLGQGPEFLTYFQNEAQLEKSRLLSDRFSAERPKGSFSTLEIQRTEQGDSAMYLCASSPRAGFSPEEQYFGPGTRLTVT.

CDR3 amino acids: CASSQGTGYYGYTF. The CDR3, as DNA: TGTGCCAGCAGCCAAGGGACTGGGTACTATGGCTACACCTTC. The chain has TRBV3-1 (or the pseudogene TRBV3-2) and TRBJ1-2, with D unclear. This CDR3 comprises 14 residues. The V end was cut by 1 base, the J end by 3 bases, with 9 bases between. Germline-derived CDR1 and CDR2 are LGHDT and YNNKEL (reference sequence).

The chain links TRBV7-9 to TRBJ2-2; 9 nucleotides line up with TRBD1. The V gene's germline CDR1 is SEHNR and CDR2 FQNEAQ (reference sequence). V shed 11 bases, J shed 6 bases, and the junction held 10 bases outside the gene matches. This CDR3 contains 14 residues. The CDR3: CACSGTGSPGELFF. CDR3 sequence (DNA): TGTGCCTGCTCCGGGACAGGGAGCCCCGGGGAGCTGTTTTTT.

The CDR3 here is CASSLSGTNYEQYF. DNA of the CDR3: TGTGCCAGCAGCTTGTCCGGGACAAACTACGAGCAGTACTTC. This chain links TRBV5-4 with TRBJ2-7, with D perhaps matching TRBD1 (6 bases). Per the germline V gene, CDR1 is SGHNT and CDR2 is YYREEE (reference sequence). This CDR3 spans 14 amino acids. The V and J ends lost 1 base and 3 bases respectively, with 11 bases between them.

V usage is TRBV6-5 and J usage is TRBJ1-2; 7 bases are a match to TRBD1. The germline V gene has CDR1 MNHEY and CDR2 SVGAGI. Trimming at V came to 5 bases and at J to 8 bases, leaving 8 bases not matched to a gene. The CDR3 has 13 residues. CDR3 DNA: TGTGCCAGCAGTCCAGGACAGGACTTGGGCTACACCTTC. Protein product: CASSPGQDLGYTF.

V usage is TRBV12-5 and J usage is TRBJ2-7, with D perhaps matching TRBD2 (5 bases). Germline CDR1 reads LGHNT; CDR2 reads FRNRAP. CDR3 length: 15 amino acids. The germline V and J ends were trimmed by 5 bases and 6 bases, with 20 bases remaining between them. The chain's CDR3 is CASGAGLRPPSEQYF. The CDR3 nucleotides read TGTGCTAGTGGTGCCGGACTTCGTCCACCTAGCGAGCAGTACTTC.

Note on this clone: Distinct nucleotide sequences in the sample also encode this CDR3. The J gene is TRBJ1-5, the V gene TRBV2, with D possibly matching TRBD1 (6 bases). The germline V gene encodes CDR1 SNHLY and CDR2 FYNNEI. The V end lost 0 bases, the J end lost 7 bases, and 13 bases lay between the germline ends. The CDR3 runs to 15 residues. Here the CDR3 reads CASSEARGAGQPQHF. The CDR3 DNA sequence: TGTGCCAGCAGTGAAGCGCGGGGGGCGGGGCAGCCCCAGCATTTT.

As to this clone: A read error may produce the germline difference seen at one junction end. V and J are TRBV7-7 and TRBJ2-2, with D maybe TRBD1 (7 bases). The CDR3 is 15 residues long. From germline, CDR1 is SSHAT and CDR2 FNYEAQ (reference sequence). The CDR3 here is CASTPGGPPTGELFF. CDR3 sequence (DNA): TGTGCTAGCACCCCAGGGGGGCCTCCCACCGGGGAGCTGTTTTTT.

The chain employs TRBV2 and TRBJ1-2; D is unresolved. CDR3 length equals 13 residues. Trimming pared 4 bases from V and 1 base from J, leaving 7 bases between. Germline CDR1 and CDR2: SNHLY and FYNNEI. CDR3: CASSGGSNYGYTF. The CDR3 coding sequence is TGTGCCAGCAGTGGCGGCAGTAACTATGGCTACACCTTC. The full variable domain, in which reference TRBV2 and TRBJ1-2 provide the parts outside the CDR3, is EPEVTQTPSHQVTQMGQEVILRCVPISNHLYFYWYRQILGQKVEFLVSFYNNEISEKSEIFDDQFSVERPDGSNFTLKIRSTKLEDSAMYFCASSGGSNYGYTFGSGTRLTVV.

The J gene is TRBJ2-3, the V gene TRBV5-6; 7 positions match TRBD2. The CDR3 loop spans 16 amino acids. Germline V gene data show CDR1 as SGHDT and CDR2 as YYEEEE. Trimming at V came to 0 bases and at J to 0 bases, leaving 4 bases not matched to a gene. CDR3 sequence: CASSLGAGVSTDTQYF. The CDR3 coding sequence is TGTGCCAGCAGCTTGGGGGCGGGGGTGAGCACAGATACGCAGTATTTT.

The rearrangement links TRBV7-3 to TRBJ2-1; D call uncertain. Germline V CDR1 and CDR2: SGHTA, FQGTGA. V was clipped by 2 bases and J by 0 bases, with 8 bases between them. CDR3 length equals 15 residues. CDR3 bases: TGTGCCAGCAGCTTACTTGCTAGCTCCTACAATGAGCAGTTCTTC. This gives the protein CASSLLASSYNEQFF.

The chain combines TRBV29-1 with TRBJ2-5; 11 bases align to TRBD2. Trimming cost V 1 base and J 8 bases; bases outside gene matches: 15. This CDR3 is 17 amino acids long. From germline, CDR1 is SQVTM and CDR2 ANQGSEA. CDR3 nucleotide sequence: TGCAGCGTTGAAGGGCTAGCGGGGGGCCATGATCCAGGTACCCAGTACTTC. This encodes CSVEGLAGGHDPGTQYF.

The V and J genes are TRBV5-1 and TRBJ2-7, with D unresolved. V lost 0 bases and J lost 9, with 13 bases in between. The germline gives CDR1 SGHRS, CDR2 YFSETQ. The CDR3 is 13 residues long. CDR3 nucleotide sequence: TGCGCCAGCAGCTTGGGGGCAGACGACGGGCAGTACTTC. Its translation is CASSLGADDGQYF.

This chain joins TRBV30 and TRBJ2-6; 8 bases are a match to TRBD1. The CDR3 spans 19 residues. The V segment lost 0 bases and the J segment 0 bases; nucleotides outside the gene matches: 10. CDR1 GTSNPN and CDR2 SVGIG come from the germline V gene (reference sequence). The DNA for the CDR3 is TGTGCCTGGAGTGTGTACACGGGACAGGCCACCTCTGGGGCCAACGTCCTGACTTTC. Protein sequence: CAWSVYTGQATSGANVLTF.

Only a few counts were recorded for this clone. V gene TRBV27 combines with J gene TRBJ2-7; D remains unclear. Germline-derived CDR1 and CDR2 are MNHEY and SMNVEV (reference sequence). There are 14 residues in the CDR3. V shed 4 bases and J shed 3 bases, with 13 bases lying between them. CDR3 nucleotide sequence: TGTGCCAGCAGTTCATCGGGCAGTGGCTACGAGCAGTACTTC. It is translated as CASSSSGSGYEQYF.

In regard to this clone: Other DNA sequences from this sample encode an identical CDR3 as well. This CDR3 is CASSLAGGSTDTQYF. In nucleotides, the CDR3 is TGTGCCAGCAGCCTAGCGGGGGGGAGCACAGATACGCAGTATTTT. The rearrangement uses TRBV7-3 and TRBJ2-3; 12 bases align to TRBD2. Germline loops: CDR1 SGHTA, CDR2 FQGTGA. The CDR3 has 15 residues. J gave up 0 bases and V 5 bases, and 0 bases lay outside the gene matches.